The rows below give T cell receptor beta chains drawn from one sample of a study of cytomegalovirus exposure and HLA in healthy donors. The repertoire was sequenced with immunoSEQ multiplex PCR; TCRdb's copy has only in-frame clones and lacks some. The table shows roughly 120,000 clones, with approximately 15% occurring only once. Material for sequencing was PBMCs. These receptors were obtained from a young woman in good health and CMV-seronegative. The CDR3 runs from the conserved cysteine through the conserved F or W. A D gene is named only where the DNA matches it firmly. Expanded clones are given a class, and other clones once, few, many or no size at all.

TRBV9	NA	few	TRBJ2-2	TGTGCCAGCACCGAACTTCCGAACACCGGGGAGCTGTTTTTT	CASTELPNTGELFF
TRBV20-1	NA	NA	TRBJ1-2	TGCAGTGCCCAGGACAGCTATGGCTACACCTTC	CSAQDSYGYTF
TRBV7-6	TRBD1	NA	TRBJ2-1	TGTGCCAGCAGCCTACCAGGGGGATACAATGAGCAGTTCTTC	CASSLPGGYNEQFF
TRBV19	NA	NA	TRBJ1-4	TGTGCCAGTAGTATACGGGGGGCGAGTGAAAAACTGTTTTTT	CASSIRGASEKLFF
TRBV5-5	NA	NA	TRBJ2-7	TGTGCCAGCAGCTTGAGAAGGTCAGGGACCTACGAGCAGTACTTC	CASSLRRSGTYEQYF
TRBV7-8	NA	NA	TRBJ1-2	TGTGCCAGCAGCCCCCAGGGTAGGAACCACTATGGCTACACCTTC	CASSPQGRNHYGYTF
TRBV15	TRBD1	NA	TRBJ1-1	TGTGCCACCAGCAGAGATCGACAGGGGGTTAGGACTGAAGCTTTCTTT	CATSRDRQGVRTEAFF
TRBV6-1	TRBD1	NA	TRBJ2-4	TGTGCCAGCAGTGATAACAGGGGGCTTCAGTACTTC	CASSDNRGLQYF
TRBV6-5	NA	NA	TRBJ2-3	TGTGCCAGCAGTTACGGCGGGGGCAGCACAGATACGCAGTATTTT	CASSYGGGSTDTQYF
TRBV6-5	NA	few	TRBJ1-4	TGTGCCAGCACGAGCGGGGGAAAACTGTTTTTT	CASTSGGKLFF
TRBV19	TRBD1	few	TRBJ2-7	TGTGCCAGTAGTACGACGAAATCCGGGACAGGGTTGCGGGAGCAGTACTTC	CASSTTKSGTGLREQYF
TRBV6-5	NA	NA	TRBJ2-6	TGTGCCAGCAGTTACTTCAGGGCTGGGGCCAACGTCCTGACTTTC	CASSYFRAGANVLTF
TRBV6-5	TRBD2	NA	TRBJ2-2	TGTGCCAGCAGTAAAGGCCTAGCGGGGGCCGGGGAGCTGTTTTTT	CASSKGLAGAGELFF
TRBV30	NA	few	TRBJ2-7	TGTGCCTGGAGGGGACACGGAGGCTACGAGCAGTACTTC	CAWRGHGGYEQYF
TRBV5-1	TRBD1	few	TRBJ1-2	TGCGCCAGCAGCGCGACCCGGGACAGGGTCCATGGCTACACCTTC	CASSATRDRVHGYTF
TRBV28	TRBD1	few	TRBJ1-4	TGTGCCAGCAGTTCAAGACAGGGAGGATATGAAAAACTGTTTTTT	CASSSRQGGYEKLFF
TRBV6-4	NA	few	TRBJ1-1	TGTGCCAGCAGTGGCCCACGCGGGGAAATGAACACTGAAGCTTTCTTT	CASSGPRGEMNTEAFF
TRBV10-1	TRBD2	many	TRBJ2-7	TGCGCCAGCAGTGGGGGAGCGGGAGCGGGCGAGCAGTACTTC	CASSGGAGAGEQYF
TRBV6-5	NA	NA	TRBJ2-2	TGTGCCAGCAGTTACTCGTGGGCCACCGGAGAGCTGTTTTTT	CASSYSWATGELFF
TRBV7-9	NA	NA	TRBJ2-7	TGTGCCAGCAGCCTCAGAGTCGGAGGAGGGGATGGGGTTTACGAGCAGTACTTC	CASSLRVGGGDGVYEQYF
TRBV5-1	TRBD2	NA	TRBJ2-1	TGCGCCAGCACCCCAAGCGAGCTAGCGGTGATAGGGGAGCAGTTCTTC	CASTPSELAVIGEQFF
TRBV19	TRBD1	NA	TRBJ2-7	TGTGCCAGTAGTATTCAGGGGGCCTACGAGCAGTACTTC	CASSIQGAYEQYF
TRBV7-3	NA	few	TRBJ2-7	TGTGCCAGCAGCTTAATTCGTGCAGGGGGGTCCTACGAGCAGTACTTC	CASSLIRAGGSYEQYF
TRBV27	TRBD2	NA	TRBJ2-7	TGTGCCAGCAGTCCCCCACTCCCTAGCGGGAGCAGATCCTACGAGCAGTACTTC	CASSPPLPSGSRSYEQYF
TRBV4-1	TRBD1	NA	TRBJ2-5	TGCGCCAGCAGCCACCCGGACAGGGCAGAGACCCAGTACTTC	CASSHPDRAETQYF
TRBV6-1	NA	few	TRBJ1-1	TGTGCCAGCAGTGAAGTGGCGGGCTTTTCGAAAACTGAAGCTTTCTTT	CASSEVAGFSKTEAFF
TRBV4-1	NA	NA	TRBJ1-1	TGCGCCAGCAGCCAGACAGGGAACACTGAAGCTTTCTTT	CASSQTGNTEAFF
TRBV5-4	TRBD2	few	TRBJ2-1	TGTGCCAGCAGCTTGGCCGGCGGGAGAGGGAATGAGCAGTTCTTC	CASSLAGGRGNEQFF
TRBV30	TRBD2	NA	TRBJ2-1	TGTGCCTGGAGCGCGGGAGACCGATCAGGGCAGTTCTTC	CAWSAGDRSGQFF
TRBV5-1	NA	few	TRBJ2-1	TGCGCCAGCAGCCCGGGTGGGGCCCTCTACAATGAGCAGTTCTTC	CASSPGGALYNEQFF
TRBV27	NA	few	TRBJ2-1	TGTGCCAGCAGTTTGATTGGGGCCCTCAATGAGCAGTTCTTC	CASSLIGALNEQFF
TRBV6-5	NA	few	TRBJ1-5	TGTGCCAGCAGTTTGGGCAGGGCAAATCAGCCCCAGCATTTT	CASSLGRANQPQHF
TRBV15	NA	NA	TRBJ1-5	TGTGCCACCAGCAGGCGGGGGGGGGTGAATCAGCCCCAGCATTTT	CATSRRGGVNQPQHF
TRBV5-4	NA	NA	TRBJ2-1	TGTGCCAGCAGCCCGGACTCATCCGAGCGAATCTTC	CASSPDSSERIF
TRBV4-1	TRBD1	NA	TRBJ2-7	TGCGCCAGCAGCCAAGTAGGGCAGGGGGCGGGTGAGCAGTACTTC	CASSQVGQGAGEQYF
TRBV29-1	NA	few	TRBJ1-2	TGCAGCGTTCCTTCTAACTATGGCTACACCTTC	CSVPSNYGYTF
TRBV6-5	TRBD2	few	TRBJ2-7	TGTGCCAGCAGTTACTCGAAACTAGCGGGGTTCTACGAGCAGTACTTC	CASSYSKLAGFYEQYF
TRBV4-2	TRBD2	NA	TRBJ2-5	TGTGCCAGCAGCCAATCCCTCACTAGCGGGAGTCCTTGGGGGCAAGAGACCCAGTACTTC	CASSQSLTSGSPWGQETQYF
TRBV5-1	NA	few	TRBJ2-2	TGCGCCAGCAGCTTGAAGGGGCCCGGGGAGCTGTTTTTT	CASSLKGPGELFF
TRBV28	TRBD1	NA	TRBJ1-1	TGTGCCAGCAGTTTTCAGGGGGCAGATGGCCTCGGGGCTTTCTTT	CASSFQGADGLGAFF
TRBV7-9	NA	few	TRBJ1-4	TGTGCCAGCAGCCCCTTTGGGGCTTGGGAAAAACTGTTTTTT	CASSPFGAWEKLFF
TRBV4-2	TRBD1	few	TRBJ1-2	TGTGCCAGCAGCCCAAGGGGGCGCGGCTACACCTTC	CASSPRGRGYTF
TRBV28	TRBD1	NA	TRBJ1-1	TGTGCCAGCACTTTGACGGACAGGGTGAGGACTGAAGCTTTCTTT	CASTLTDRVRTEAFF
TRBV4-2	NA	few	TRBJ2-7	TGTGCCAGCAGCCAAGGTCTGAAGATTAGCTCCTACGAGCAGTACTTC	CASSQGLKISSYEQYF
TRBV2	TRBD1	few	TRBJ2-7	TGTGCCAGCAGTCCGGGACAGGGAACCTACGAGCAGTACTTC	CASSPGQGTYEQYF
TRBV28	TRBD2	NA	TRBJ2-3	TGTGCCAGCATTGCGGGAGACACAGATACGCAGTATTTT	CASIAGDTDTQYF
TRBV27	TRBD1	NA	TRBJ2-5	TGTGCCAGCAGTTCCCGGGACAGGGGTTACTTTGAGACCCAGTACTTC	CASSSRDRGYFETQYF
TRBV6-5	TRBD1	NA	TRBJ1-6	TGTGCCAGCAGACCGGGACAGGGTAATTCACCCCTCCACTTT	CASRPGQGNSPLHF
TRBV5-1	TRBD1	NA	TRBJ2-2	TGCGCCAGCAGCTGGCCGGGACAGGGTAATACCGGGGAGCTGTTTTTT	CASSWPGQGNTGELFF
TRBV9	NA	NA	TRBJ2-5	TGTGCCAGCAGCGTAGCGGGAAAAAACCAAGAGACCCAGTACTTC	CASSVAGKNQETQYF
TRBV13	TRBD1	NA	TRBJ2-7	TGTGCCAGCAGCCCCGGGACAGGGCATTACGAGCAGTACTTC	CASSPGTGHYEQYF